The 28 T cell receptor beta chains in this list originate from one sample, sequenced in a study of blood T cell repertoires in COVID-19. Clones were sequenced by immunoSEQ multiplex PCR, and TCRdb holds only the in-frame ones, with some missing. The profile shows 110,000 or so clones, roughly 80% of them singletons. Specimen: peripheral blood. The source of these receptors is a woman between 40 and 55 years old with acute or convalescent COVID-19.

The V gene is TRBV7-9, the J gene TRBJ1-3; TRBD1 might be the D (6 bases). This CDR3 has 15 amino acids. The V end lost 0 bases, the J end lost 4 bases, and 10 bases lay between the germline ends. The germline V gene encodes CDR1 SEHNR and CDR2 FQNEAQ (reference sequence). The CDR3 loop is CASSLAGGSGNTIYF. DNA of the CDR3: TGTGCCAGCAGCTTAGCAGGGGGTTCAGGAAACACCATATATTTT.

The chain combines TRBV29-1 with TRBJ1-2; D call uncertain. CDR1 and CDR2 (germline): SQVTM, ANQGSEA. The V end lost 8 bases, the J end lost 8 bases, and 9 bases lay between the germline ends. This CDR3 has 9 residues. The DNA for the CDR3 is TGCAGCTCCGATAGAGGCTACACCTTC. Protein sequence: CSSDRGYTF.

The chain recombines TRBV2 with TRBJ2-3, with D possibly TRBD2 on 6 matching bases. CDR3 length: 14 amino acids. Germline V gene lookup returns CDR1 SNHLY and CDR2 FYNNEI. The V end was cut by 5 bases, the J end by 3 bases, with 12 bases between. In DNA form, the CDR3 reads TGTGCCAGCAGTTGGGGGGTTGGAACAGATACGCAGTATTTT. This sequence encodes CASSWGVGTDTQYF. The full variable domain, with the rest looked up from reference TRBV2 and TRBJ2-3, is EPEVTQTPSHQVTQMGQEVILRCVPISNHLYFYWYRQILGQKVEFLVSFYNNEISEKSEIFDDQFSVERPDGSNFTLKIRSTKLEDSAMYFCASSWGVGTDTQYFGPGTRLTVL.

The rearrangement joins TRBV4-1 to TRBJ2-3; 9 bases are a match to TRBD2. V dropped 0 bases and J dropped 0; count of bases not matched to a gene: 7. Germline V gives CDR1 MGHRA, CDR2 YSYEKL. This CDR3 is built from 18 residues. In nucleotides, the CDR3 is TGCGCCAGCAGCCAAGATTTACTAGCGGGCTCTAGCACAGATACGCAGTATTTT. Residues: CASSQDLLAGSSTDTQYF.

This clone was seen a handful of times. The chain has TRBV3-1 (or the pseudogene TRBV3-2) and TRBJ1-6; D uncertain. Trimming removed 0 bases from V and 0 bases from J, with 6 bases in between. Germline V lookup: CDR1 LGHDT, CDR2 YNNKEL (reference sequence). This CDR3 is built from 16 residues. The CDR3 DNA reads TGTGCCAGCAGCCAAGATTGGAGCTCCTATAATTCACCCCTCCACTTT. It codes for CASSQDWSSYNSPLHF.

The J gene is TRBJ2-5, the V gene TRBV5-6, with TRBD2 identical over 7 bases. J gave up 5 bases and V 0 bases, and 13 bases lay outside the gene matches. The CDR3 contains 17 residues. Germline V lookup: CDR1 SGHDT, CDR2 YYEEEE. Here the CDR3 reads CASSLGKKSGAAETQYF. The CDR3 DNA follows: TGTGCCAGCAGCTTGGGCAAAAAGAGCGGGGCTGCTGAGACCCAGTACTTC. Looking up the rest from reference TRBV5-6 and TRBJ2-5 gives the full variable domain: DAGVTQSPTHLIKTRGQQVTLRCSPKSGHDTVSWYQQALGQGPQFIFQYYEEEERQRGNFPDRFSGHQFPNYSSELNVNALLLGDSALYLCASSLGKKSGAAETQYFGPGTRLLVL.

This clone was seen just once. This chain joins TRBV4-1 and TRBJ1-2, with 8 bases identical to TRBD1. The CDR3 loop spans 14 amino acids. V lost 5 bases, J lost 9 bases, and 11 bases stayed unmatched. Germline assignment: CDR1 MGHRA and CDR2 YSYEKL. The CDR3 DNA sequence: TGCGCCAGCAGCACCGTAGGACAGGGTATACGCTACACCTTC. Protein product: CASSTVGQGIRYTF.

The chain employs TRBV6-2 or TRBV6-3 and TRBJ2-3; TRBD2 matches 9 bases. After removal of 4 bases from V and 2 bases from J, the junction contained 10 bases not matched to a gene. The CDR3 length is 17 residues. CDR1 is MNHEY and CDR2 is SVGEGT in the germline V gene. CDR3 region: CASSSELLAGYTDTQYF. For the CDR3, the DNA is TGTGCCAGCAGTTCCGAATTACTAGCGGGCTACACAGATACGCAGTATTTT.

Here the CDR3 reads CASSEYEGAYGYTF. DNA of the CDR3: TGTGCCAGCAGTGAATATGAGGGGGCTTATGGCTACACCTTC. This chain uses TRBV25-1 with TRBJ1-2; 7 bases align to TRBD1. The germline CDR1 and CDR2 sequences are MGHDK and SYGVNS. The CDR3 runs to 14 residues. The ends lost 0 bases at V and 5 bases at J; junction bases unmatched: 3.

The CDR3 region is CASSLLAGEVKQFF. The CDR3 coding sequence is TGTGCCAGCAGCTTACTAGCGGGGGAGGTAAAGCAGTTCTTC. The chain has TRBV13 and TRBJ2-1; 10 nucleotides match TRBD2. Germline CDR1 reads PRHDT; CDR2 reads FYEKMQ (reference sequence). This CDR3 has 14 residues. V lost 2 bases, J lost 11 bases, and 6 bases stayed unmatched. Filled out from reference TRBV13 and TRBJ2-1, the complete variable domain reads AAGVIQSPRHLIKEKRETATLKCYPIPRHDTVYWYQQGPGQDPQFLISFYEKMQSDKGSIPDRFSAQQFSDYHSELNMSSLELGDSALYFCASSLLAGEVKQFFGPGTRLTVL.

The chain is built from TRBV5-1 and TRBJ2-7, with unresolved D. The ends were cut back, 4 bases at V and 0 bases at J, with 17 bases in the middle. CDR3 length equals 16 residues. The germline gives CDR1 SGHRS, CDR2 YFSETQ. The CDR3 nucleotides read TGCGCCAGCAGCCCTACCCCCGAACAGAGCTCCTACGAGCAGTACTTC. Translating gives CASSPTPEQSSYEQYF. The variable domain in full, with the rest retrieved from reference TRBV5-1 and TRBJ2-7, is KAGVTQTPRYLIKTRGQQVTLSCSPISGHRSVSWYQQTPGQGLQFLFEYFSETQRNKGNFPGRFSGRQFSNSRSEMNVSTLELGDSALYLCASSPTPEQSSYEQYFGPGTRLTVT.

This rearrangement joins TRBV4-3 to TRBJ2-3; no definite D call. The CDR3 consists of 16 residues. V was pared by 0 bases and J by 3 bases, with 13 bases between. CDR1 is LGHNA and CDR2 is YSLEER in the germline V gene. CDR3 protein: CASSQDSGFGTDTQYF. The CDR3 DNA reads TGCGCCAGCAGCCAAGATTCGGGTTTTGGAACAGATACGCAGTATTTT.

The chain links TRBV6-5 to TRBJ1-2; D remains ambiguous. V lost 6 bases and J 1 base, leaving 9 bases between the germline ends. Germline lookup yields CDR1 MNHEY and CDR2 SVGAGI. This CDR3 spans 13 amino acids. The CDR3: CASSLRSNYGYTF. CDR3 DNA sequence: TGTGCCAGCAGCCTCAGAAGTAACTATGGCTACACCTTC.

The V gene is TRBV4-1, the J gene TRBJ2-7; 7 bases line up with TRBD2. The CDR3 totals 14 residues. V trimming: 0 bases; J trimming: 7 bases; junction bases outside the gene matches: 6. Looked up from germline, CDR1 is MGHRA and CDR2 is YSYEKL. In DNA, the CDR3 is TGCGCCAGCAGCCAAGACGGGGGAGGGATGGAGCAGTACTTC. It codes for CASSQDGGGMEQYF.

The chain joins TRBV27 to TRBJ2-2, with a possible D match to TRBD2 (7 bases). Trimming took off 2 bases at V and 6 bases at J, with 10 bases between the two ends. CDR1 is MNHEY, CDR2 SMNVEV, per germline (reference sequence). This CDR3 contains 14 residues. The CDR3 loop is CASSLTGGPGELFF. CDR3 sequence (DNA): TGTGCCAGCAGTTTAACGGGGGGCCCCGGGGAGCTGTTTTTT.

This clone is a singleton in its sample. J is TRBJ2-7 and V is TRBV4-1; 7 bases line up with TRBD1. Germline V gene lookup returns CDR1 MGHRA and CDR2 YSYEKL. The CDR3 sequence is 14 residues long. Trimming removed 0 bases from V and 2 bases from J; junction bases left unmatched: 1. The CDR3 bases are TGCGCCAGCAGCCAAGACGGACAGGCCTACGAGCAGTACTTC. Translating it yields CASSQDGQAYEQYF.

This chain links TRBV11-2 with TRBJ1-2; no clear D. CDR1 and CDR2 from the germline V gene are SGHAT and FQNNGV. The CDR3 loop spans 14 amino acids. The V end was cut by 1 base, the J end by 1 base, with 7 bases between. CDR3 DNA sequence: TGTGCCAGCAGCTTAGTGAGTCTTAACTATGGCTACACCTTC. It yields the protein CASSLVSLNYGYTF.

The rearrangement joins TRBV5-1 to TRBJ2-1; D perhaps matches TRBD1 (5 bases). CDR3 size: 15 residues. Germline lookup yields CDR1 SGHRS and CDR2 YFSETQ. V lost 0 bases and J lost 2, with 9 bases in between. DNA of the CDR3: TGCGCCAGCAGCTTGGAAGGGGTGGCCTACAATGAGCAGTTCTTC. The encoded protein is CASSLEGVAYNEQFF.

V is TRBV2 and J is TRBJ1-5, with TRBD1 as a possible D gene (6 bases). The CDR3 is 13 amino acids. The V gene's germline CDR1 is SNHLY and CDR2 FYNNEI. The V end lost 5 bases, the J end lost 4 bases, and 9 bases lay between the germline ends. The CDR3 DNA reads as TGTGCCAGCAGTACGGACAGTAATCAGCCCCAGCATTTT. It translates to CASSTDSNQPQHF.

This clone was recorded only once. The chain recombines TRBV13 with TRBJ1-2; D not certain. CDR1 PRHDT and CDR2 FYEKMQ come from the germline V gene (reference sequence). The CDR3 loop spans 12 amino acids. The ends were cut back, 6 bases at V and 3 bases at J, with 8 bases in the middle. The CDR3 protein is CASSSNDYGYTF. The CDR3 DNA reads TGTGCCAGCAGTTCTAACGACTATGGCTACACCTTC.

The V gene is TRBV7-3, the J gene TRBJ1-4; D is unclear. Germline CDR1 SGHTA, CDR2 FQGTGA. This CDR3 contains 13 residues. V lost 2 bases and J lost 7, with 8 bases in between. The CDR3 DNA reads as TGTGCCAGCAGCTTATCGGCAGGTGAAAAACTGTTTTTT. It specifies CASSLSAGEKLFF.

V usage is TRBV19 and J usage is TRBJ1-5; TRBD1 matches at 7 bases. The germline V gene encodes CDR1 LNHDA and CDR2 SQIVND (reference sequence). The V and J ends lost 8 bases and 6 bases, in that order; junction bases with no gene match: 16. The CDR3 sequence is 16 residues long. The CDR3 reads CASSDRARGGSQPQHF. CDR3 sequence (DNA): TGTGCCAGTTCCGACAGGGCTAGAGGTGGTAGTCAGCCCCAGCATTTT.

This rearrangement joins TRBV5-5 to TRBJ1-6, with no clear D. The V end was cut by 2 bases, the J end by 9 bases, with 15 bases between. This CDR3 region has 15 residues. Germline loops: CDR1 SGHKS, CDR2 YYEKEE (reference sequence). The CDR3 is CASSFELMSGSPLHF. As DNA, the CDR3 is TGTGCCAGCAGCTTCGAGCTGATGTCTGGTTCACCCCTCCACTTT. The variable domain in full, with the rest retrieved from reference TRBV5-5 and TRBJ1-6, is DAGVTQSPTHLIKTRGQQVTLRCSPISGHKSVSWYQQVLGQGPQFIFQYYEKEERGRGNFPDRFSARQFPNYSSELNVNALLLGDSALYLCASSFELMSGSPLHFGNGTRLTVT.

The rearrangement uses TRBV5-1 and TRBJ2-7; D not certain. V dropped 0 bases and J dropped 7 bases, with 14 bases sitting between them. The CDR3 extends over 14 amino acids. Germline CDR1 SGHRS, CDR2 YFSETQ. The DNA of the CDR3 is TGCGCCAGCAGCTTGGGGGCCCCAAGTGAAGAGCAGTACTTC. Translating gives CASSLGAPSEEQYF.

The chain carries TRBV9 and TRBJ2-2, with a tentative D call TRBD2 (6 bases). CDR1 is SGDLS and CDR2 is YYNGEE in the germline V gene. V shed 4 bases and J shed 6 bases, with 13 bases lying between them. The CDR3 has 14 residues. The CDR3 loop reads CASSSQLASGELFF. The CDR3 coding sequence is TGTGCCAGCAGCTCCCAACTAGCCTCCGGGGAGCTGTTTTTT.

Here the CDR3 reads CSARTGSDYGYTF. CDR3 nucleotides: TGCAGCGCTAGGACAGGGAGTGACTATGGCTACACCTTC. This chain connects TRBV29-1 to TRBJ1-2, with 8 nucleotides matching TRBD1. The CDR3 length is 13 residues. V trimming: 7 bases; J trimming: 3 bases; junction bases outside the gene matches: 7. CDR1 SQVTM and CDR2 ANQGSEA come from the germline V gene.

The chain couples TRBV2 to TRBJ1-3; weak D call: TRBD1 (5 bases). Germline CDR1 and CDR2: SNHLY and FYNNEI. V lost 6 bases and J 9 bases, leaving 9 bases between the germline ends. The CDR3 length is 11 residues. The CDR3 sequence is CASRRTGTIYF. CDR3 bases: TGTGCCAGCAGACGTACAGGCACCATATATTTT.

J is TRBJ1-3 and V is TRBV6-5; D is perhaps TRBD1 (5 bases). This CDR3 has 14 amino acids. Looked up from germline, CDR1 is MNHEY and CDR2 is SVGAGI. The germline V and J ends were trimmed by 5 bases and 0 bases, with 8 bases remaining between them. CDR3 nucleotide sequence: TGTGCCAGCAGTCCACAGGTCTCTGGAAACACCATATATTTT. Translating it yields CASSPQVSGNTIYF.